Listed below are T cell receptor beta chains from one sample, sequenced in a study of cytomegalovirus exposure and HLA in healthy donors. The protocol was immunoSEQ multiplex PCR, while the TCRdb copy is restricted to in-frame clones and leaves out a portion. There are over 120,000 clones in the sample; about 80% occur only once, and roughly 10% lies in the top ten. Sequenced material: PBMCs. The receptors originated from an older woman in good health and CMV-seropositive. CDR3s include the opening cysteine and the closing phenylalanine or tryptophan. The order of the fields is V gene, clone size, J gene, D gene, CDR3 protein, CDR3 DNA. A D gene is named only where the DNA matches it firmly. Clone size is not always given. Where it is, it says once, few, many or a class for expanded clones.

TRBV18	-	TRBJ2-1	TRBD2	CASSWTSSGDEQFF	TGTGCCAGCTCATGGACTAGCTCAGGCGATGAGCAGTTCTTC
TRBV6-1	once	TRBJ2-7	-	CASNPGDSSYEQYF	TGTGCCAGCAATCCGGGGGACAGCTCCTACGAGCAGTACTTC
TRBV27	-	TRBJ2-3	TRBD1	CASSPGQGPIDTQYF	TGTGCCAGCAGTCCTGGACAGGGGCCCATAGATACGCAGTATTTT
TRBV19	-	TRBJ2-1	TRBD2	CASSIVPSGNSYNEQFF	TGTGCCAGTAGTATAGTTCCCAGCGGGAATTCCTACAATGAGCAGTTCTTC
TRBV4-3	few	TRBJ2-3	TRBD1	CASSLWTGGTDTQYF	TGCGCCAGCAGCCTATGGACAGGGGGCACAGATACGCAGTATTTT
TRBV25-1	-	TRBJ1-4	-	CASRGRNEKLFF	TGTGCCAGCAGAGGGAGAAATGAAAAACTGTTTTTT
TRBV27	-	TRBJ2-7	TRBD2	CASSLGLAGSYEQYF	TGTGCCAGCAGTTTGGGACTAGCGGGATCATACGAGCAGTACTTC
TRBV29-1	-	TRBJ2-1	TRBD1	CSVDVYGTGYNEQFF	TGCAGCGTTGACGTGTATGGGACAGGCTACAATGAGCAGTTCTTC
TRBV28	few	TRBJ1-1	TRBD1	CASSFPGQVTTEAFF	TGTGCCAGCAGTTTCCCTGGACAGGTTACGACTGAAGCTTTCTTT
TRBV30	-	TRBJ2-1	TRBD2	CAWSHRPGTRNEQFF	TGTGCCTGGAGCCATAGGCCCGGGACTAGGAATGAGCAGTTCTTC
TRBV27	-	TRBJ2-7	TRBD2	CASSFHGLAGVNEQYF	TGTGCCAGCAGTTTCCATGGACTAGCGGGAGTGAACGAGCAGTACTTC
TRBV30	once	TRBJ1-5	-	CAWSVNGGIGNQPQHF	TGTGCCTGGAGTGTAAACGGAGGGATCGGCAATCAGCCCCAGCATTTT
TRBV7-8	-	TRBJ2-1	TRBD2	CASSQSRGLAGGNEQFF	TGTGCCAGCAGCCAAAGCCGAGGACTAGCGGGAGGGAATGAGCAGTTCTTC
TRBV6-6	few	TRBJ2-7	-	CASSYKGEYEQYF	TGTGCCAGCAGTTACAAGGGGGAGTACGAGCAGTACTTC
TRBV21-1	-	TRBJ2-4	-	CASSQTGTPSRYF	TGTGCCAGCAGCCAAACCGGGACACCATCCCGGTACTTC
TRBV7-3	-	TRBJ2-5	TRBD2	CASSKRGGSGETQYF	TGTGCCAGCAGTAAAAGGGGCGGGAGTGGGGAGACCCAGTACTTC
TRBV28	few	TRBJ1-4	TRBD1	CASSFGPDRVDEKLFF	TGTGCCAGCAGTTTTGGCCCTGACAGGGTCGATGAAAAACTGTTTTTT
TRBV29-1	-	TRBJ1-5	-	CSVRVREDQPQHF	TGCAGCGTTCGAGTAAGGGAGGATCAGCCCCAGCATTTT
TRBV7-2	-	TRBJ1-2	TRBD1	CASSLYDTGGLGYTF	TGTGCCAGCAGCTTATATGATACAGGGGGTCTTGGCTACACCTTC
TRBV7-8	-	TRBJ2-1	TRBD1	CASSLTRDREYNEQFF	TGTGCCAGCAGTCTTACACGGGACAGGGAATACAATGAGCAGTTCTTC
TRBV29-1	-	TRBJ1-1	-	CSGTPRGTEAFF	TGCAGCGGGACACCCAGGGGCACTGAAGCTTTCTTT
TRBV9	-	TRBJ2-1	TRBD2	CASSVFSGARDEQFF	TGTGCCAGCAGCGTCTTCAGCGGGGCCCGGGATGAGCAGTTCTTC
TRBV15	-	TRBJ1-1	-	CATSRGLGGNTEAFF	TGTGCCACCAGCAGAGGTTTGGGGGGGAACACTGAAGCTTTCTTT
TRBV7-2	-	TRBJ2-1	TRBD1	CASSLWDSGGEQFF	TGTGCCAGCAGCTTATGGGACAGCGGCGGTGAGCAGTTCTTC